This TCR beta chain is drawn from a study of T cells in Graves' hyperthyroidism and ophthalmopathy. Remarks on this clonotype: One base away lies a much larger clone, so this may be a sequencing read error.

It was RNA transcripts that yielded the amplified TCR beta CDR3 regions. First-round RT-PCR with HTBI primers amplified the TCR CDR3 region. TCRdb processed the multiplex PCR reads anew with MiXCR; each CDR3 protein has one entry. This table holds about 400,000 distinct CDR3 sequences, about an eighth found once. CDR3 size: 13 residues. The germline CDR1 and CDR2 sequences are GTSNPN and SVGIG (reference sequence). The V gene end was trimmed by 5 bases and the J gene end by 6 bases; junction bases not matched to a gene: 6. Material for sequencing was blood. This receptor was identified in a middle-aged man with Graves' ophthalmopathy. The rearrangement links TRBV30 to TRBJ2-2, with 7 bases that match TRBD1. The CDR3: CAWGRGIPGELFF. For the CDR3, the DNA is TGTGCCTGGGGCAGGGGGATACCCGGGGAGCTGTTTTTT.